One and the same sample provided the 23 T cell receptor beta chains below, sequenced in a study of long-term antiretroviral therapy in people with HIV. immunoSEQ v3.0 was run at survey level. This table comes from immunoSEQ multiplex PCR, and its TCRdb copy is limited to in-frame clones, with some not included. The sample has about 39,000 clones, around 85% seen once. The source material was unsorted PBMCs, sampled 3.1 years after starting antiretroviral therapy. The receptors were sampled from a woman in her 50s with HIV.

The chain joins TRBV30 to TRBJ2-7; D unresolved. The CDR3 sequence is 13 residues long. The V and J ends lost 0 bases and 3 bases respectively, with 9 bases between them. The germline V gene has CDR1 GTSNPN and CDR2 SVGIG (reference sequence). This CDR3 is CAWSVSQIYEQYF. The CDR3 DNA reads as TGTGCCTGGAGTGTCAGCCAGATCTACGAGCAGTACTTC.

This clone was detected only once. The V call is TRBV9, the J call TRBJ2-5, with a possible D match to TRBD1 (6 bases). Trimming left V 2 bases short and J 2 bases short, with 13 bases between. The CDR3 runs 15 residues. Germline assignment: CDR1 SGDLS and CDR2 YYNGEE. CDR3 nucleotides: TGTGCCAGCAGCGTGCGCGGCGGACAGCAAGAGACCCAGTACTTC. As protein: CASSVRGGQQETQYF.

CDR3 nucleotides: TGTGCCAGCAGCGAACAAAATTCCTACACTGAAGCTTTCTTT. Translation: CASSEQNSYTEAFF. This chain connects TRBV9 to TRBJ1-1, with D hard to call. Trimming removed 3 bases from V and 3 bases from J, with 12 bases in between. CDR3 size: 14 residues. CDR1 SGDLS and CDR2 YYNGEE come from the germline V gene.

The chain joins TRBV27 to TRBJ2-3, with 12 bases that match TRBD2. This CDR3 has 15 residues. In germline, CDR1 is MNHEY, CDR2 SMNVEV (reference sequence). V shed 8 bases, J shed 6 bases, and the junction held 9 bases outside the gene matches. In nucleotides, the CDR3 is TGTGCCAGCTGCCAACTAGCGGGGGGTGGGGATACGCAGTATTTT. Amino acid sequence: CASCQLAGGGDTQYF.

CDR3 sequence: CASEWGRASYSNQPQHF. CDR3 bases: TGTGCCAGTGAGTGGGGCAGGGCTTCTTATAGCAATCAGCCCCAGCATTTT. The chain employs TRBV19 and TRBJ1-5, with a weak D call TRBD1 (5 bases). The CDR3 contains 17 residues. Trimming left V 8 bases short and J 0 bases short, with 20 bases between. CDR1 LNHDA and CDR2 SQIVND come from the germline V gene (reference sequence).

This sequence joins TRBV5-5 and TRBJ2-5; D not certain. The CDR3 runs 13 residues. V shed 0 bases and J shed 5 bases, with 8 bases lying between them. CDR1 is SGHKS, CDR2 YYEKEE, per germline (reference sequence). The CDR3 region is CASSLDLRETQYF. CDR3 DNA: TGTGCCAGCAGCTTGGACCTCCGGGAGACCCAGTACTTC.

The chain carries TRBV12-5 and TRBJ2-2, with D maybe TRBD1 (6 bases). CDR3 length equals 19 residues. Trimming pared 0 bases from V and 1 base from J, leaving 18 bases between. Looked up from germline, CDR1 is LGHNT and CDR2 is FRNRAP. The chain's CDR3 is CASGLVLFPGGLNTGELFF. The CDR3 coding sequence is TGTGCTAGTGGTTTGGTACTGTTCCCTGGGGGCCTGAACACCGGGGAGCTGTTTTTT.

The gene calls are TRBV19 and TRBJ1-1, with 7 bases aligning to TRBD1. CDR1 LNHDA and CDR2 SQIVND come from the germline V gene (reference sequence). The CDR3 is made up of 15 amino acids. V shed 1 base and J 7 bases; nucleotides not matched to a gene: 9. The CDR3 sequence: CASSIVPGGRVEAFF. CDR3 nucleotides: TGTGCCAGTAGTATAGTGCCAGGGGGTCGGGTTGAAGCTTTCTTT.

This chain joins TRBV4-1 and TRBJ2-5; D may be TRBD1 (5 bases). Germline-derived CDR1 and CDR2 are MGHRA and YSYEKL. The CDR3 covers 16 residues. Trimming stripped 0 bases from V and 5 bases from J, with 16 bases between. Here the CDR3 DNA reads TGCGCCAGCAGCCAAGATTCCCAGGGTGTCCAGGAGACCCAGTACTTC. Its translation is CASSQDSQGVQETQYF.

Details on this clone: The junction shows a germline mismatch at one end, possibly a read error. J is TRBJ1-1 and V is TRBV11-2, with 9 positions matching TRBD1. The CDR3 is 12 amino acids. CDR1 SGHAT and CDR2 FQNNGV come from the germline V gene. In DNA, the CDR3 is TGTGCCAGCAGCCTACTGGGAGGGACAGGGAACTTT. Encoded protein: CASSLLGGTGNF.

This chain uses TRBV19 with TRBJ1-1, with no clear D. This CDR3 region has 13 residues. V lost 1 base to trimming and J lost 3 bases, with 6 bases between them. Germline values: CDR1 LNHDA, CDR2 SQIVND (reference sequence). The DNA for the CDR3 is TGTGCCAGTAGTATAGGTCAGCACACTGAAGCTTTCTTT. Encoded protein: CASSIGQHTEAFF.

This clone was detected only once. The V gene is TRBV2, the J gene TRBJ1-4, with D maybe TRBD1 (5 bases). The length of the CDR3 is 15 residues. Germline V gene sequence: CDR1 SNHLY, CDR2 FYNNEI. Trimming cost V 4 bases and J 0 bases, with 9 bases left between them. CDR3 protein: CASSGSTATNEKLFF. The CDR3 region has the DNA TGTGCCAGCAGTGGGTCGACAGCAACTAATGAAAAACTGTTTTTT.

This chain connects TRBV9 to TRBJ1-6; D uncertain. Between the trimmed V and J ends, which lost 0 bases and 11 bases, there was a span of 12 bases. Germline assignment: CDR1 SGDLS and CDR2 YYNGEE. CDR3 length: 14 residues. CDR3 loop: CASSVGGRSTPLHF. The CDR3 DNA reads TGTGCCAGCAGCGTAGGAGGGCGAAGTACACCCCTCCACTTT.

V and J are TRBV7-2 and TRBJ2-5; D is possibly TRBD2 (6 bases). This CDR3 region has 14 residues. Trimming took 0 bases from V and 3 from J, leaving 8 bases between them. In germline, CDR1 is SGHTA, CDR2 FQGNSA. This CDR3 is CASSLAGLKETQYF. CDR3 DNA: TGTGCCAGCAGCTTAGCGGGACTTAAAGAGACCCAGTACTTC.

V and J are TRBV6-5 and TRBJ1-1; unclear D gene. The V end lost 7 bases, the J end lost 2 bases, and 11 bases lay between the germline ends. The CDR3 has 13 amino acids. The V gene's germline CDR1 is MNHEY and CDR2 SVGAGI. The CDR3 loop is CASTGSRNTEAFF. The CDR3 nucleotides read TGTGCCAGCACAGGAAGTAGAAACACTGAAGCTTTCTTT.

The CDR3 DNA reads as TGTGCCAGCAGCCAGACAGGAGAGTTCATCTATGGCTACACCTTC. It codes for CASSQTGEFIYGYTF. The rearrangement uses TRBV7-2 and TRBJ1-2, with a weak D call TRBD1 (6 bases). Looked up from germline, CDR1 is SGHTA and CDR2 is FQGNSA. The CDR3 consists of 15 residues. Trimming pared 5 bases from V and 4 bases from J, leaving 17 bases between. Filled out from reference TRBV7-2 and TRBJ1-2, the complete variable domain reads GAGVSQSPSNKVTEKGKDVELRCDPISGHTALYWYRQSLGQGLEFLIYFQGNSAPDKSGLPSDRFSAERTGGSVSTLTIQRTQQEDSAVYLCASSQTGEFIYGYTFGSGTRLTVV.

The chain has TRBV7-2 and TRBJ2-2; D is uncertain. The V and J ends lost 1 base and 6 bases respectively, with 9 bases between them. The CDR3 totals 14 residues. CDR1 SGHTA and CDR2 FQGNSA come from the germline V gene. In DNA, the CDR3 is TGTGCCAGCAGCTTAGTTTATGAAGCCGGGGAGCTGTTTTTT. Its protein product is CASSLVYEAGELFF.

In its sample, this clone was seen once. The V gene is TRBV7-8, the J gene TRBJ2-3; the match to TRBD2 covers 9 bases. Germline CDR1 is SGHVS and CDR2 is FQNEAQ. V lost 2 bases to trimming and J lost 2 bases; unmatched junction nucleotides: 11. This CDR3 comprises 18 residues. The CDR3 DNA reads TGTGCCAGCAGCTTAACGATGGGTGGCGGGGGGGCCACAGATACGCAGTATTTT. Translated, it gives CASSLTMGGGGATDTQYF.

This chain links TRBV7-3 with TRBJ2-3, with a possible D match to TRBD2 (5 bases). Germline CDR1 SGHTA, CDR2 FQGTGA. CDR3 length: 13 residues. V was cut by 3 bases and J by 6 bases, with 10 bases left in between. DNA for the CDR3: TGTGCCAGCAGCTTCCCCGGGGTTGATACGCAGTATTTT. Its translation is CASSFPGVDTQYF.

V gene TRBV7-8 combines with J gene TRBJ1-4; the match to TRBD1 covers 7 bases. V lost 5 bases to trimming and J lost 0 bases; unmatched junction nucleotides: 3. The germline V gene has CDR1 SGHVS and CDR2 FQNEAQ. The CDR3 is 15 residues long. The CDR3 bases are TGTGCCAGCAGCCTTACAGGGGCAACTAATGAAAAACTGTTTTTT. Protein: CASSLTGATNEKLFF.

This chain joins TRBV6-5 and TRBJ2-7; D is ambiguous. Germline-derived CDR1 and CDR2 are MNHEY and SVGAGI. The CDR3 totals 15 residues. Between the trimmed V and J ends, which lost 2 bases and 2 bases, there was a span of 13 bases. In nucleotides, the CDR3 is TGTGCCAGCAGTTACAAGGCACTCCCGACCTACGAGCAGTACTTC. This encodes CASSYKALPTYEQYF.

The gene calls are TRBV7-8 and TRBJ1-1; D might be TRBD1 (6 bases). Trimming took 8 bases from V and 0 from J, leaving 19 bases between them. CDR1 and CDR2 (germline): SGHVS, FQNEAQ. CDR3 length: 16 residues. The CDR3 bases are TGTGCCAGCTGCCCAACGGGGGCATTCATGAACACTGAAGCTTTCTTT. Translating it yields CASCPTGAFMNTEAFF.

The V gene is TRBV2, the J gene TRBJ1-6, with a weak D call TRBD1 (6 bases). V shed 1 base and J shed 8 bases, with 12 bases lying between them. This CDR3 spans 15 amino acids. The germline gives CDR1 SNHLY, CDR2 FYNNEI. DNA for the CDR3: TGTGCCAGCAGTGAAGGTACAGGGAGGCATTCACCCCTCCACTTT. Translated: CASSEGTGRHSPLHF.